This T cell receptor beta chain was sequenced in a study of cytomegalovirus exposure and HLA in healthy donors. Study-wide findings and caveats: A missense variant in DCLRE1C was later tied to TCR beta V- and J-gene trimming.

The PCR ran on 60 Vbeta and 13 Jbeta primers. This table comes from immunoSEQ multiplex PCR, and its TCRdb copy is limited to in-frame clones, with some not included. The sample shows over 100,000 clones, 74% of them seen only once. Notes on this clone: Its target is not known.

This receptor was obtained from a human donor in good health. Sequencing was carried out using PBMCs.

This chain's CDR3 is CASSSHPTGLRTEAFF. CDR3 sequence (DNA): TGTGCCAGCAGCTCACACCCGACAGGGTTGAGGACTGAAGCTTTCTTT. The chain recombines TRBV11-2 with TRBJ1-1, with TRBD1 matching 7 bases. The V gene end was trimmed by 4 bases and the J gene end by 5 bases; junction bases not matched to a gene: 13. CDR3 length equals 16 residues. Germline V lookup: CDR1 SGHAT, CDR2 FQNNGV.